The rows below give T cell receptor beta chains drawn from one sample of a study of T cell repertoires in aging, cancer and after chemotherapy. TCRdb re-called the multiplex PCR reads with MiXCR, one entry per CDR3 protein. Of 2,200 or so distinct CDR3 sequences in the sample, around 24% were seen once. Sequencing was performed on blood. These receptors came from a human donor with a solid tumor. Both conserved end residues are trimmed from each CDR3. Fields, in order: J gene, D gene, V gene, CDR3 protein. The D gene is left open where the match is weak.

TRBJ1-5 - TRBV6-5 ASSRTLNQPQH
TRBJ1-2 TRBD1 TRBV7-2 ASSFVGQGVYGYT
TRBJ2-1 - TRBV27 ASSPTDNPYNEQF
TRBJ2-7 TRBD1 TRBV6-5 ASRTGGDEQY
TRBJ2-3 TRBD2 TRBV6-5 ASSPRTSGGALLADTQY
TRBJ2-7 TRBD1 TRBV20-1 SAEGQGAYEQY
TRBJ2-3 TRBD1 TRBV12-3/TRBV12-4 ASSDRDRGFEDTQY
TRBJ2-1 TRBD2 TRBV20-1 SAPAASGINNEQF
TRBJ1-6 - TRBV6-5 ASTLEGISYNSPLH
TRBJ2-7 TRBD1 TRBV6-1 ASSGTGVYEQY
TRBJ2-3 - TRBV7-2 ASSLVGGYTDTQY
TRBJ1-2 - TRBV6-2/TRBV6-3 ASSYGAVRGYT
TRBJ2-3 TRBD1 TRBV5-5 ASSVTGTGGSFTDTQY
TRBJ1-5 - TRBV11-3 ASRPTGELNQPQH
TRBJ1-1 - TRBV6-1 ASTGGMNTEAF
TRBJ2-7 TRBD1 TRBV27 ASSDPSGQHSYEQY
TRBJ1-2 - TRBV10-3 AIRASSADIVNYGYT
TRBJ2-7 - TRBV19 ASSMGVGTYEQY
TRBJ2-5 - TRBV12-3/TRBV12-4 ASSLTGPRETQY
TRBJ2-1 TRBD2 TRBV27 ASMVYSLAGGPEQF
TRBJ1-1 - TRBV30 AWSGQGRGAF
TRBJ2-3 - TRBV7-2 ASSLANTYTDTQY